This T cell receptor (beta chain) derives from a study of human T cells and chemical hapten exposure. On this clonotype itself: Its specificity is unknown.

TCRdb redid the calling of the RACE reads with MiXCR, one entry per CDR3 protein. Here the sample spans tens of thousands of distinct CDR3 sequences, 9.5% to 15% being singletons. The time point was: patch test 3, about 24 weeks after DPC sensitization. Treatment here: therapeutic diphenylcyclopropenone sensitization with weekly scalp DPC. Study-wide points: Donors had alopecia, so their immune response may differ from healthy people's.

Trimming took 3 bases from V and 2 from J; bases not matched to a gene: 6. CDR3 length: 15 amino acids. The germline CDR1 and CDR2 sequences are DFQATT and SNEGSKA (reference sequence). The sequenced sample was whole blood, obtained in connection with sensitization to the hapten diphenylcyclopropenone (DPC). The V gene is TRBV20-1, the J gene TRBJ1-3; 8 bases agree with TRBD1. The clonotype was recovered from a man aged 30 to 39 with alopecia areata. Some clones in this sample may be carry-over from other donors' samples. CDR3 DNA: TGCAGTGCTAGGGCAGACAGGGGAACTGGAAACACCATATATTTT. It yields the protein CSARADRGTGNTIYF.